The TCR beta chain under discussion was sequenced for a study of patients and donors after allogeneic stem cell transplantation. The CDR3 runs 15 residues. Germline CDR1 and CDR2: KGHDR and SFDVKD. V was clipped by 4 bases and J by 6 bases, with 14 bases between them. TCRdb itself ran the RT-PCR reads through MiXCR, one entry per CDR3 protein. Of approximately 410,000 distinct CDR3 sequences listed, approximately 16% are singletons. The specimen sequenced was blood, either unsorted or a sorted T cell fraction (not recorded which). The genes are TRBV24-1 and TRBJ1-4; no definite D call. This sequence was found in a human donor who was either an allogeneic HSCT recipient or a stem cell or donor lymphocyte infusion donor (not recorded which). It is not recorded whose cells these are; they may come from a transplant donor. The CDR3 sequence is CATSDRNTRDEKLFF. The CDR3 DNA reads TGTGCCACCAGTGACCGAAACACTAGGGATGAAAAACTGTTTTTT.